Described below is a single TCR beta chain sequence and its context. Its target is unknown. The PCR had 60 Vbeta and 13 Jbeta primers. The method was immunoSEQ multiplex PCR; TCRdb's version includes in-frame clones alone and lacks a portion of them. Among 200,000 or so clones, roughly four fifths were seen once, and the ten largest hold 2.5% to 3.5%. The sample comes from a study of cytomegalovirus exposure and HLA in healthy donors. V was clipped by 1 base and J by 1 base; unmatched bases: 5. CDR3 length equals 16 residues. Germline V gene sequence: CDR1 SEHNR, CDR2 FQNEAQ (reference sequence). Study outcomes and limitations: Among the most significant clusters, several appeared linked to common viral pathogens in a later analysis. Per published accounts, TCR beta sequences correctly predicted the HLA-A and HLA-B alleles of most subjects. The study assumed roughly uniform donor sequencing depth for presence/absence analyses.

Specimen: PBMCs. The chain uses TRBV7-9 and TRBJ1-2; 8 nucleotides align to TRBD1. The receptor was derived from a woman between 35 and 50 years old in good health and CMV-seronegative. CDR3 sequence: CASSLGTGGDNYGYTF. CDR3 coding DNA: TGTGCCAGCAGCTTAGGAACAGGGGGGGATAACTATGGCTACACCTTC.